This TCR beta chain was found in a study of T cell repertoires in cytomegalovirus infection (dated by TCRdb to between 2018 and 2021). Regarding the complete study: Alongside well-studied HLA-B-restricted epitopes, the peptide stimulations were aimed at recently identified HLA-C-restricted CMV epitopes, whose presentation resists viral immunomodulation. Because public TCR beta signatures pointed to carriage of CMV infection together with the matching HLA type, the HLA type of each donor mattered for the analysis. Study-wide conclusions, independent of this receptor: In both this cohort and an independent cohort of approximately 350 donors, the cumulative frequency of public TCR beta family members distinguished carriers of CMV infection plus the relevant HLA type. The ex vivo response was dominated by HLA-C-restricted CMV-specific TCR beta clonotypes, and the single most frequent clonotype in two of eight donors was supplied by these HLA-C-restricted clonotypes.

TCRdb shows the sequencer as Illumina HiSeq 1500. TCRdb applied fastp at Q25 and MiXCR to the public reads, then kept only in-frame beta chains. Entries are consolidated by CDR3 protein sequence, retaining the most common genes and DNA. In this sample the table shows approximately 120,000 distinct CDR3 sequences, 32% of which occur a single time. The ten biggest clones cover 58% of the sample. The treatment or condition label on this specimen signifies: in vitro stimulation with specific CMV peptide epitopes to enrich CMV-specific T cells. A word on this clonotype: Its recognized antigen is unknown. No clone much larger than this one lies a single base away; base qualities are absent.

The receptor's source is a human donor in good health (CMV status not recorded). Some clones in this sample may be carry-over from other donors' samples. The sequenced sample was CD8+ T cells from cultured PBMCs, obtained from culture after CMV antigen stimulation.

The CDR3 reads as follows: CASTRTGGALETQYF. At the DNA level, the sequence is TGTGCCAGCACCCGAACAGGGGGCGCATTGGAGACCCAGTACTTC. The rearranged chain carries TRBV27 and TRBJ2-5; 9 nucleotides in the junction match TRBD1. Including the terminal cysteine and phenylalanine, the CDR3 comprises 15 residues. The read is trimmed to its CDR3 DNA, 45 bases read in frame from base 1. Unmatched junction bases come to 11, with V trimmed by 7 bases and J by 5 bases. Reading the germline V gene (reference sequence) gives CDR1 MNHEY and CDR2 SMNVEV.